A selection of T cell receptor beta chains follows, all from one sample in a study of cytomegalovirus exposure and HLA in healthy donors. Method: immunoSEQ multiplex PCR; TCRdb's copy keeps in-frame clones and lacks some. This table holds some 140,000 clones, less than 85% found once. Sequencing was carried out using PBMCs. These receptors were obtained from a woman in her forties or fifties in good health and CMV-seropositive. Both conserved end residues are part of each CDR3. The D gene is left open where the match is weak. Not every row has a clone size; where given, it reads once, few, many or a size class.

clone_size d_call v_call cdr3_aa
NA TRBD1 TRBV30 CAWSATGAGETQYF
NA NA TRBV2 CASSPTGGYLSWWGNTIYF
NA NA TRBV30 CAWIQGRLETQYF
NA TRBD2 TRBV7-2 CASSFGLRGSSYEQYF
NA NA TRBV30 CAWKWLGESEKLFF
once TRBD1 TRBV28 CASSSRRTGQTEAFF
NA NA TRBV5-6 CASTPFRSSEPKGAF
NA TRBD2 TRBV6-5 CASSDTSASTDTQYF
NA NA TRBV29-1 CSATSVVGGAEAFF
NA TRBD2 TRBV25-1 CASSDYSGEPTGELFF
NA NA TRBV7-2 CASSSTPAGLGEKLFF
NA TRBD1 TRBV12-5 CASGPGTGIAEQYF
NA NA TRBV2 CASSNHPEGSKEFF
NA NA TRBV9 CASSVVDSTRGETQYF
once TRBD2 TRBV9 CASSATGTSGRPAYNEQFF
NA TRBD1 TRBV19 CASSPGQTNTEAFF
NA NA TRBV29-1 CSVYRDWGYTF
NA TRBD1 TRBV4-1 CASSPSGGQGLNIQYF
NA NA TRBV28 CASSPPGGLAGTEAFF
NA NA TRBV20-1 CSATLGGTIYF
NA TRBD1 TRBV4-1 CASSQEALFTGGVEKLFF
NA NA TRBV7-3 CASSLMRDSPLHF
NA TRBD1 TRBV7-3 CASSPSGGAHEKLFF
NA TRBD2 TRBV4-3 CASSRLAGGQGAYEQYF
few NA TRBV19 CASSKHLAGVPGELFF
NA TRBD2 TRBV5-1 CASSLRASGVQDTQYF
few TRBD2 TRBV7-2 CASSLVGLAGYSADTQYF
once TRBD1 TRBV6-5 CASSYSIGQGRNEQFF
once NA TRBV5-5 CASSLVFGLLSF
few TRBD1 TRBV6-5 CASSYWTGGNEQFF
NA TRBD1 TRBV11-2 CASSLHGTGGDEQYF
NA NA TRBV19 CASLLSPGLTDTQYF
NA NA TRBV18 CASSPNLRSETQYF
NA NA TRBV19 CASSIAGRMNQPQHF
NA NA TRBV7-9 CASSITSGSYEQYF
NA TRBD2 TRBV5-1 CASSLVPSGGAGQYF
NA TRBD1 TRBV6-5 CASSSAGDRGIYGYTF
NA NA TRBV7-8 CASSLDGIQETQYF